This note documents a single T cell receptor (beta chain) sequence. Measured with immunoSEQ multiplex PCR; TCRdb has only the in-frame clones, and not every one. The table shows some 110,000 clones, with roughly 92% occurring only once. The sample belongs to a study of control samples from healthy donors and cancer patients. This CDR3 is built from 18 residues. CDR1 is SGHTA, CDR2 FQGTGA, per germline. Trimming took off 1 base at V and 1 base at J, with 19 bases between the two ends. The receptor was isolated from a man aged 30-40 years in good health. The gene calls are TRBV7-3 and TRBJ1-1; weak D call: TRBD1 (5 bases). Sequencing was done on a sample of blood. CDR3 amino acids: CASSLNLGPTVSNTEAFF. Here the CDR3 DNA reads TGTGCCAGCAGCTTAAATTTGGGACCGACAGTATCGAACACTGAAGCTTTCTTT.